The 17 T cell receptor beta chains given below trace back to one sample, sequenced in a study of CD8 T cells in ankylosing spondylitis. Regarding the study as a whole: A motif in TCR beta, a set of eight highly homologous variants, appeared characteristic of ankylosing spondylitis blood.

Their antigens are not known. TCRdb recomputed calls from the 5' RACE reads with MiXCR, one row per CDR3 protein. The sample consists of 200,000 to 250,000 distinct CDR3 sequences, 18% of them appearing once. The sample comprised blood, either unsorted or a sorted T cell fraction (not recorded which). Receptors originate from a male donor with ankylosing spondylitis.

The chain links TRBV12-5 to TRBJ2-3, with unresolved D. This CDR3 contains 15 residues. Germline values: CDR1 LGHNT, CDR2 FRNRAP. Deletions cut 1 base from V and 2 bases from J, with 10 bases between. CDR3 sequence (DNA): TGTGCTAGTGGTTTGGGGGTGGCGGTCACAGATACGCAGTATTTT. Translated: CASGLGVAVTDTQYF.

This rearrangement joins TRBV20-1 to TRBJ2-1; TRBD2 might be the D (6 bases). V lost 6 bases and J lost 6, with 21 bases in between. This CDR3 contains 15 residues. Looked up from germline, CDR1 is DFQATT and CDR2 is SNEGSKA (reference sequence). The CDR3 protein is CSAEGVDSLSNEQFF. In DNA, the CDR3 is TGCAGTGCGGAGGGCGTGGACTCTCTTTCCAATGAGCAGTTCTTC.

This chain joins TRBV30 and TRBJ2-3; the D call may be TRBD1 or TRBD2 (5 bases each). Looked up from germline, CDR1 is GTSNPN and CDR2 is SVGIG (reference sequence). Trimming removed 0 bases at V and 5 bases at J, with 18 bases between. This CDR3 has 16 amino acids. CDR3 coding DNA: TGTGCCTGGAGTGTAGGGGCCGGGGTGGGGGAAGATACGCAGTATTTT. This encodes CAWSVGAGVGEDTQYF.

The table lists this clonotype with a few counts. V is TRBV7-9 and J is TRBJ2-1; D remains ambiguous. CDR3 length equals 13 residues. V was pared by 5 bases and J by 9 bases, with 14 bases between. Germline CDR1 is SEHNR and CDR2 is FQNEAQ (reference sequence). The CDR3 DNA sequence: TGTGCCAGCAGCGAGCGATTTTTGGGTGAGCAGTTCTTC. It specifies CASSERFLGEQFF.

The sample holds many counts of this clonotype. The CDR3 loop is CASRSGETQYF. In DNA, the CDR3 is TGTGCCAGCAGGAGCGGAGAGACCCAGTACTTC. The chain has TRBV25-1 and TRBJ2-5, with D possibly TRBD2 on 5 matching bases. The germline gives CDR1 MGHDK, CDR2 SYGVNS. This CDR3 is 11 amino acids long. V lost 6 bases and J lost 4, with 6 bases in between.

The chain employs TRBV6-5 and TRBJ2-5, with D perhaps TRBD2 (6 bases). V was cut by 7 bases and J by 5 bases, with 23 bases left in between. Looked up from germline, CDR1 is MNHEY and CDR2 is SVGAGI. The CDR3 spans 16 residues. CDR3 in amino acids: CASNSRGLPPEETQYF. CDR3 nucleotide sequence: TGTGCCAGCAATTCCAGAGGACTACCCCCGGAGGAGACCCAGTACTTC.

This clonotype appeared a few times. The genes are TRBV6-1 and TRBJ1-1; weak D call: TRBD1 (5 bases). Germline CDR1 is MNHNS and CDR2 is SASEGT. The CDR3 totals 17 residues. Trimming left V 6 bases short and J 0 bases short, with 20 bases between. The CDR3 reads CASSPDGAPLMNTEAFF. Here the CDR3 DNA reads TGTGCCAGCAGCCCGGATGGGGCCCCCCTTATGAACACTGAAGCTTTCTTT.

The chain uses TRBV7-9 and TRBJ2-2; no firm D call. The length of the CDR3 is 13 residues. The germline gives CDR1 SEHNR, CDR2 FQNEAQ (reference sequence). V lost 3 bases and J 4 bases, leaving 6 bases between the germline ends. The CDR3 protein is CASSFLRTGELFF. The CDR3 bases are TGTGCCAGCAGCTTCTTACGCACCGGGGAGCTGTTTTTT.

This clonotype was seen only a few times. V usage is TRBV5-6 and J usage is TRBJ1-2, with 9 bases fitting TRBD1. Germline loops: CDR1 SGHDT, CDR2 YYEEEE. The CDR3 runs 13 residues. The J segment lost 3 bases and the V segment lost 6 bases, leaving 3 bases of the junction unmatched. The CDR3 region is CASTRQGDYGYTF. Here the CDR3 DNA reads TGTGCCAGCACACGACAGGGGGACTATGGCTACACCTTC. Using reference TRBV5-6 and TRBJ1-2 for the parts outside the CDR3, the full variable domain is DAGVTQSPTHLIKTRGQQVTLRCSPKSGHDTVSWYQQALGQGPQFIFQYYEEEERQRGNFPDRFSGHQFPNYSSELNVNALLLGDSALYLCASTRQGDYGYTFGSGTRLTVV.

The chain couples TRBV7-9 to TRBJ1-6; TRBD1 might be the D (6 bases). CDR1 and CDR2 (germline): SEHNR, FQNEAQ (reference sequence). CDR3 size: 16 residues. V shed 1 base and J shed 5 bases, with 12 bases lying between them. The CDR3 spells CASSLVQGGDNSPLHF. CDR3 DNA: TGTGCCAGCAGCTTAGTACAGGGTGGCGATAATTCACCCCTCCACTTT. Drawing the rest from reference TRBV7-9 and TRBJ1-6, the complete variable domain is DTGVSQNPRHKITKRGQNVTFRCDPISEHNRLYWYRQTLGQGPEFLTYFQNEAQLEKSRLLSDRFSAERPKGSFSTLEIQRTEQGDSAMYLCASSLVQGGDNSPLHFGNGTRLTVT.

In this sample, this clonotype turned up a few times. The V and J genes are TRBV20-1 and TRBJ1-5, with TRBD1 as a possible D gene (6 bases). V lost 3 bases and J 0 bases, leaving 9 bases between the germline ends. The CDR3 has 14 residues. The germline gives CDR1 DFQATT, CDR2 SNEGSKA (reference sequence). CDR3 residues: CSARKGVSNQPQHF. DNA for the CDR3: TGCAGTGCTAGGAAGGGGGTTAGCAATCAGCCCCAGCATTTT.

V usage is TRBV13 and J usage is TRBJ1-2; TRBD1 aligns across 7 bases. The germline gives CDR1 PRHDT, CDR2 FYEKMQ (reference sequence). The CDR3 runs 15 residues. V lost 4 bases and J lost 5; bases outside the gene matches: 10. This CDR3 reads CASSSDDAGGYGYTF. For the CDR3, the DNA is TGTGCCAGCAGCTCGGACGACGCAGGGGGATATGGCTACACCTTC.

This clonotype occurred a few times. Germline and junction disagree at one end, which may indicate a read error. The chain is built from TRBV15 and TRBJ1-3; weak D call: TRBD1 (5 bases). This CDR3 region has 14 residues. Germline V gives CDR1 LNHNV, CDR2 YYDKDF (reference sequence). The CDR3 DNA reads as TGTGCCACCAGCGGAGACAGTTCTGGAAACACCATATATTTT. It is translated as CATSGDSSGNTIYF.

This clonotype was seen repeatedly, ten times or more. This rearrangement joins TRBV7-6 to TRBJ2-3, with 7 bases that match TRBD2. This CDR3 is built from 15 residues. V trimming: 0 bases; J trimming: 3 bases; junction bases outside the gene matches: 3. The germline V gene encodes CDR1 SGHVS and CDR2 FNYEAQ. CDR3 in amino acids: CASSLAGTTTDTQYF. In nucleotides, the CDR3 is TGTGCCAGCAGCTTAGCCGGGACTACAACAGATACGCAGTATTTT.

The CDR3 bases are TGTGCCAGCAGCATAAGTAGCACAGATACGCAGTATTTT. Its translation: CASSISSTDTQYF. This chain connects TRBV6-1 to TRBJ2-3; D not certain. The CDR3 has 13 amino acids. In germline, CDR1 is MNHNS, CDR2 SASEGT. The V gene lost 6 bases and the J gene lost 0 bases, with 7 bases spanning the gap.

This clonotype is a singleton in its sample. Here the CDR3 DNA reads TGCGCCAGCAGCTCGTTGCCCGCGGGGGACCCCTACGAGCAGTACTTC. It translates to CASSSLPAGDPYEQYF. The chain is built from TRBV5-1 and TRBJ2-7; the match to TRBD2 covers 7 bases. CDR3 size: 16 residues. Germline trimming cut 3 bases from V and 2 bases from J; bases unmatched to any gene: 11. CDR1 SGHRS and CDR2 YFSETQ come from the germline V gene.

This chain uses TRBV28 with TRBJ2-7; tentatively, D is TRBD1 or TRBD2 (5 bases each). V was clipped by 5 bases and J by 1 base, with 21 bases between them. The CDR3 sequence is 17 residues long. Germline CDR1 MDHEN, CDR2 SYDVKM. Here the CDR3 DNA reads TGTGCCAGCAGTCAACCCAGCCGGGACGGACAATCCTACGAGCAGTACTTC. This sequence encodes CASSQPSRDGQSYEQYF.